What follows describes a single T cell receptor beta chain. This sample is drawn from a study of blood T cell repertoires in COVID-19. Overall study context: Specimens from acute and convalescent COVID-19 originated in the United States, Italy and Spain. The cDNA or gDNA used as material had been derived from T cells, B-cell-depleted T cells, or PBMCs.

Germline V CDR1 and CDR2: SGHTA, FQGNSA. There are 15 residues in the CDR3. V was trimmed by 1 base and J by 4 bases, leaving 11 bases between them. Authors' data handling: Nucleated cell counts were estimated from reference gene primer amplification. Here immunoSEQ multiplex PCR was the method, and the copy in TCRdb shows in-frame clones only, minus some. That table supplies the V and J calls and clone size; D and trimming were determined from the DNA. The top ten hold around 6.3% of the sample, which has 95,000 to 150,000 clones, less than 90% seen once. This clonotype was obtained from a man aged 80 or over with active or convalescent COVID-19. Sequencing input: peripheral blood. The chain recombines TRBV7-2 with TRBJ1-5, with D unresolved. CDR3 amino acids: CASSLVQEENQPQHF. The CDR3 DNA follows: TGTGCCAGCAGCTTAGTCCAGGAGGAAAATCAGCCCCAGCATTTT.